The clone carrying this T cell receptor beta chain turned up a few times. Its antigen is not known. The CDR3 length is 15 residues. CDR1 and CDR2 (germline): SGHAT, FQNNGV. V gave up 5 bases and J gave up 5 bases; unmatched junction bases: 7. The library tagged individual cDNA molecules with unique molecular identifiers. TCRdb passed the RACE reads through MiXCR, listing each CDR3 protein once. The sample comprises about 120,000 distinct CDR3 sequences, approximately 13% of which are singletons, and about 3% rests with the top ten. The sample belongs to a study of human T cells and chemical hapten exposure. Study-level background: A patient group, mainly female, showed alopecia areata, totalis or universalis.

Study results and limitations: TCRs at a frequency above 1 in 1000 stayed unchanged with DPC sensitization.

The time point is: pre-sensitization, week 0. As for treatment: therapeutic diphenylcyclopropenone sensitization with weekly scalp DPC. Donors, patients with alopecia ranging from 18 to 70 years old and judged suitable for DPC, provided samples. The V gene is TRBV11-2, the J gene TRBJ2-5; 11 nucleotides match TRBD1. This specimen consisted of whole blood, obtained in connection with sensitization to the hapten diphenylcyclopropenone (DPC). This TCR derives from a woman aged 18-29 years with alopecia areata. Some clones in this sample may be carry-over from other donors' samples. This chain's CDR3 is CASSPRTGGSETQYF. For the CDR3, the DNA is TGTGCCAGCAGCCCCCGGACAGGGGGCAGTGAGACCCAGTACTTC.